One T cell receptor beta chain is described in this entry. This sample is drawn from a study of blood T cell repertoires in COVID-19. Study details: Sites across the United States, Italy and Spain contributed samples from acute and convalescent COVID-19. Sources were T cells, B-cell-depleted T cells, or PBMCs; the material itself was cDNA or gDNA.

In the source study's methods: The authors estimated nucleated cell counts from reference gene primer amplification. The method was immunoSEQ multiplex PCR; TCRdb's version includes in-frame clones alone and lacks a portion of them. That table is the source of V, J and clone size, and D and trimming were worked out from the DNA. The sample lists over 95,000 clones, roughly 76% seen once, with under 11% in the top ten. This CDR3 spans 14 amino acids. Trimming took 3 bases from V and 6 from J, leaving 12 bases between them. Germline loops: CDR1 KGHSH, CDR2 LQKENI. The V gene is TRBV18, the J gene TRBJ2-1; the D gene is possibly TRBD2 (6 bases). The clonotype originates from a human donor in a cohort sampled during active COVID-19. Material for sequencing was peripheral blood. CDR3 region: CASSPEGLLNEQFF. The CDR3 coding sequence is TGTGCCAGCTCACCTGAGGGACTGCTCAATGAGCAGTTCTTC.